Each of the 10 T cell receptor beta chains below was sequenced from the same sample in a study of shared clonotypes between healthy human individuals. Libraries were prepared by immunoSEQ multiplex PCR; TCRdb keeps only in-frame clonotypes and omits some of them. Of 640,000 or so clones listed, around 72% are singletons. Specimen: memory CD4+ T cells sorted from blood. Noted subset: CD45RA-negative fraction. Source of these receptors: a woman aged 25 to 39 in good health.

The chain employs TRBV5-1 and TRBJ2-5, with D maybe TRBD2 (6 bases). The CDR3 runs to 13 residues. Per germline, CDR1 SGHRS and CDR2 YFSETQ. The V and J ends lost 3 bases and 3 bases respectively, with 9 bases between them. The CDR3 here is CASSSTGEETQYF. The CDR3 nucleotides read TGCGCCAGCAGCTCAACGGGAGAAGAGACCCAGTACTTC. Based on the CDR3 plus reference TRBV5-1 and TRBJ2-5, the full variable domain is KAGVTQTPRYLIKTRGQQVTLSCSPISGHRSVSWYQQTPGQGLQFLFEYFSETQRNKGNFPGRFSGRQFSNSRSEMNVSTLELGDSALYLCASSSTGEETQYFGPGTRLLVL.

This clone was detected only a few times. This rearrangement joins TRBV7-2 to TRBJ2-5, with D possibly being TRBD2 (6 bases). CDR3 length: 14 amino acids. V was cut by 5 bases and J by 2 bases, with 12 bases left in between. Germline V CDR1 and CDR2: SGHTA, FQGNSA. The CDR3 here is CASSHPGGQETQYF. CDR3 nucleotides: TGTGCCAGCAGCCACCCCGGGGGTCAAGAGACCCAGTACTTC. The full variable domain, rest sourced from reference TRBV7-2 and TRBJ2-5, is GAGVSQSPSNKVTEKGKDVELRCDPISGHTALYWYRQSLGQGLEFLIYFQGNSAPDKSGLPSDRFSAERTGGSVSTLTIQRTQQEDSAVYLCASSHPGGQETQYFGPGTRLLVL.

The chain has TRBV11-2 and TRBJ2-2, with a weak D call TRBD1 (5 bases). The CDR3 runs to 14 residues. Trimming pared 4 bases from V and 5 bases from J, leaving 11 bases between. The germline V gene has CDR1 SGHAT and CDR2 FQNNGV. The CDR3: CASSSQGPTGELFF. The CDR3 nucleotides are TGTGCCAGCAGCTCCCAGGGTCCGACCGGGGAGCTGTTTTTT.

The DNA for the CDR3 is TGTGCCAGCAGCCACCAGGGGATTAACGATGAGCAGTTCTTC. It is translated as CASSHQGINDEQFF. The chain combines TRBV6-6 with TRBJ2-1; TRBD1 might be the D (6 bases). Per the germline V gene, CDR1 is MNHNY and CDR2 is SVGAGI (reference sequence). V lost 6 bases, J lost 8 bases, and 17 bases lay in between. The CDR3 totals 14 residues.

The CDR3 region has the DNA TGCGCCAGCAGTACATACGGGACTAGCCGCCACGAGCAGTACTTC. Its protein product is CASSTYGTSRHEQYF. The rearrangement uses TRBV10-1 and TRBJ2-7; TRBD2 aligns across 9 bases. Germline-derived CDR1 and CDR2 are WNHNN and SYGVQD (reference sequence). The CDR3 consists of 15 residues. V lost 5 bases, J lost 5 bases, and 10 bases stayed unmatched.

As DNA, the CDR3 is TGTGCCAGCAGCTTGAGACAGGGAGTTCAGCCCCAGCATTTT. This gives the protein CASSLRQGVQPQHF. The rearrangement joins TRBV5-6 to TRBJ1-5; TRBD1 agrees at 7 bases. In germline, CDR1 is SGHDT, CDR2 YYEEEE. This CDR3 is built from 14 residues. V lost 1 base and J lost 6; bases outside the gene matches: 4.

The chain employs TRBV27 and TRBJ1-5, with D possibly being TRBD1 (5 bases). With 4 bases removed from V and 15 bases from J, the gap between germline ends came to 10 bases. CDR1 and CDR2 from the germline V gene are MNHEY and SMNVEV (reference sequence). The length of the CDR3 is 10 residues. CDR3 sequence (DNA): TGTGCCAGCAGTTGGGGGACCGGGCATTTT. Protein: CASSWGTGHF.

This sequence joins TRBV28 and TRBJ1-1; D uncertain. The length of the CDR3 is 10 residues. CDR1 and CDR2 (germline): MDHEN, SYDVKM. V lost 6 bases and J lost 4, with 3 bases in between. CDR3 DNA: TGTGCCAGCAGGCGCACTGAAGCTTTCTTT. Translating it yields CASRRTEAFF.

The gene calls are TRBV11-1 and TRBJ2-1, with D possibly matching TRBD2 (5 bases). V was shortened by 6 bases and J by 0 bases, with 12 bases between the two germline ends. CDR1 and CDR2 from the germline V gene are SGHAT and FQDESV (reference sequence). The CDR3 has 15 residues. The DNA for the CDR3 is TGTGCCAGCAGACGCGCACGGGGCTCCTACAATGAGCAGTTCTTC. Protein sequence: CASRRARGSYNEQFF.

The J gene is TRBJ2-3, the V gene TRBV5-1; 9 bases match TRBD2. There are 17 residues in the CDR3. Germline CDR1 reads SGHRS; CDR2 reads YFSETQ. J gave up 0 bases and V 0 bases, and 5 bases lay outside the gene matches. The CDR3 loop is CASSLGPSGTSTDTQYF. The CDR3 DNA sequence: TGCGCCAGCAGCTTGGGGCCTAGCGGGACTAGCACAGATACGCAGTATTTT. Based on the CDR3 plus reference TRBV5-1 and TRBJ2-3, the full variable domain is KAGVTQTPRYLIKTRGQQVTLSCSPISGHRSVSWYQQTPGQGLQFLFEYFSETQRNKGNFPGRFSGRQFSNSRSEMNVSTLELGDSALYLCASSLGPSGTSTDTQYFGPGTRLTVL.